The next 19 T cell receptor beta chains were all read from a single sample in a study of blood T cell repertoires in COVID-19. The method was immunoSEQ multiplex PCR; TCRdb's version includes in-frame clones alone and lacks a portion of them. The data contain fewer than 200,000 clones, under 90% of them singletons. The sample was PBMCs or T cells enriched from blood (not recorded which). These receptors were obtained from a man aged 50 to 59 who had recovered from COVID-19.

This chain links TRBV29-1 with TRBJ1-2; D gene uncertain. V dropped 6 bases and J dropped 6 bases, with 20 bases sitting between them. Germline V gene sequence: CDR1 SQVTM, CDR2 ANQGSEA. The CDR3 is made up of 14 amino acids. CDR3 amino acids: CSVAGGVSLNGYTF. The CDR3 nucleotides read TGCAGCGTAGCGGGCGGGGTCTCACTGAATGGCTACACCTTC.

The rearrangement joins TRBV12-5 to TRBJ2-3; possible D gene TRBD1, 5 bases. V was cut by 0 bases and J by 0 bases, with 13 bases left in between. CDR1 and CDR2 (germline): LGHNT, FRNRAP. CDR3 size: 17 residues. CDR3 nucleotides: TGTGCTAGTGGTTTGGTACTGACAGAGTCTAGCACAGATACGCAGTATTTT. This codes for CASGLVLTESSTDTQYF. Full variable domain (missing parts from reference TRBV12-5 and TRBJ2-3): DARVTQTPRHKVTEMGQEVTMRCQPILGHNTVFWYRQTMMQGLELLAYFRNRAPLDDSGMPKDRFSAEMPDATLATLKIQPSEPRDSAVYFCASGLVLTESSTDTQYFGPGTRLTVL.

The chain links TRBV2 to TRBJ2-7; 7 nucleotides match TRBD2. Trimming at V came to 2 bases and at J to 0 bases, leaving 4 bases not matched to a gene. Germline lookup yields CDR1 SNHLY and CDR2 FYNNEI. This CDR3 has 15 amino acids. The DNA for the CDR3 is TGTGCCAGCAGTGAATCGGGGGGTCCCTCCTACGAGCAGTACTTC. Its protein is CASSESGGPSYEQYF.

This chain connects TRBV6-4 to TRBJ1-6; 8 nucleotides line up with TRBD1. The J segment lost 3 bases and the V segment lost 6 bases, leaving 4 bases of the junction unmatched. The V gene's germline CDR1 is MRHNA and CDR2 SNTAGT. This CDR3 region has 15 residues. This CDR3 reads CASSRTGFYNSPLHF. The CDR3 nucleotides read TGTGCCAGCAGCCGGACAGGGTTCTATAATTCACCCCTCCACTTT.

The chain recombines TRBV27 with TRBJ1-1; D is possibly TRBD1 (6 bases). V was trimmed by 3 bases and J by 6 bases, leaving 17 bases between them. The CDR3 runs 15 residues. Per the germline V gene, CDR1 is MNHEY and CDR2 is SMNVEV (reference sequence). The CDR3 nucleotides read TGTGCCAGCAGTTTCAGGATCGGGGGGGCATCTGAAGCTTTCTTT. Translated: CASSFRIGGASEAFF.

The V call is TRBV5-6, the J call TRBJ1-2; 8 bases are a match to TRBD1. Germline V gene data show CDR1 as SGHDT and CDR2 as YYEEEE. The CDR3 spans 15 residues. J gave up 4 bases and V 3 bases, and 8 bases lay outside the gene matches. The CDR3, as DNA: TGTGCCAGCAGCTACGCAGGGGGCATTGCCTATGGCTACACCTTC. It encodes CASSYAGGIAYGYTF.

This clone was recorded once. This sequence joins TRBV6-1 and TRBJ2-7; D might be TRBD1 (5 bases). The length of the CDR3 is 14 residues. Trimming stripped 3 bases from V and 3 bases from J, with 12 bases between. Germline values: CDR1 MNHNS, CDR2 SASEGT. CDR3 sequence reads: CASSDRTGSYEQYF. For the CDR3, the DNA is TGTGCCAGCAGTGATCGAACAGGCAGCTACGAGCAGTACTTC.

V is TRBV14 and J is TRBJ2-3; D is ambiguous. This CDR3 contains 12 residues. Trimming shortened V by 4 bases and J by 0 bases, and 2 bases separated the two germline ends. Germline V CDR1 and CDR2: SGHDN, FVKESK. In DNA form, the CDR3 reads TGTGCCAGCAGCCCTAGCACAGATACGCAGTATTTT. Translation gives CASSPSTDTQYF.

The rearrangement joins TRBV5-6 to TRBJ2-6; D not resolved. This CDR3 has 15 amino acids. V lost 4 bases and J 0 bases, leaving 8 bases between the germline ends. Germline CDR1 and CDR2: SGHDT and YYEEEE. The CDR3 reads CASSPQYSGANVLTF. The CDR3 nucleotides read TGTGCCAGCAGCCCTCAGTACTCTGGGGCCAACGTCCTGACTTTC.

The chain carries TRBV11-3 and TRBJ1-4, with TRBD1 matching 8 bases. The CDR3 runs 15 residues. CDR1 and CDR2 (germline): SGHNT, YENEEA. The ends lost 5 bases at V and 5 bases at J; junction bases unmatched: 7. The CDR3 protein is CASSPSTGVNEKLFF. The CDR3, as DNA: TGTGCCAGCAGCCCCTCGACAGGGGTGAATGAAAAACTGTTTTTT.

The chain is built from TRBV19 and TRBJ1-2; 9 nucleotides align to TRBD1. Losses at the gene ends were 4 bases for V and 1 base for J; bases not matched to a gene: 10. From germline, CDR1 is LNHDA and CDR2 SQIVND (reference sequence). There are 17 residues in the CDR3. Here the CDR3 reads CASSTQTGGYFNYGYTF. The CDR3 nucleotides read TGTGCCAGTAGTACTCAAACAGGGGGCTATTTTAACTATGGCTACACCTTC.

The chain employs TRBV5-5 and TRBJ1-2, with a tentative D call TRBD1 (5 bases). This CDR3 spans 15 amino acids. Trimming removed 0 bases at V and 2 bases at J, with 11 bases between. From germline, CDR1 is SGHKS and CDR2 YYEKEE (reference sequence). CDR3: CASSLAGDGNYGYTF. The CDR3 coding sequence is TGTGCCAGCAGCTTGGCGGGGGACGGCAACTATGGCTACACCTTC.

The chain recombines TRBV3-1 (or the pseudogene TRBV3-2) with TRBJ2-3; a weak D match, TRBD2 (5 bases). The CDR3 contains 17 residues. Trimming removed 1 base at V and 0 bases at J, with 14 bases between. CDR1 and CDR2 (germline): LGHDT, YNNKEL (reference sequence). The CDR3 reads CASSQGVARSSTDTQYF. In DNA, the CDR3 is TGTGCCAGCAGCCAAGGAGTAGCGCGGTCTAGCACAGATACGCAGTATTTT.

This clone was picked up a small number of times. The chain employs TRBV4-3 and TRBJ1-1; TRBD1 might be the D (5 bases). Germline lookup yields CDR1 LGHNA and CDR2 YSLEER. Trimming shortened V by 4 bases and J by 1 base, and 10 bases separated the two germline ends. This CDR3 is built from 14 residues. CDR3 residues: CASSPGGANTEAFF. The CDR3 DNA sequence: TGCGCCAGCAGCCCCGGGGGTGCGAACACTGAAGCTTTCTTT.

The gene calls are TRBV7-6 and TRBJ2-5, with TRBD2 matching over 10 bases. The CDR3 runs to 17 residues. CDR1 SGHVS and CDR2 FNYEAQ come from the germline V gene. V trimming: 0 bases; J trimming: 2 bases; junction bases outside the gene matches: 6. Written as DNA, the CDR3 is TGTGCCAGCAGCTTAGCGCTAGCGGGGGCGATGCAAGAGACCCAGTACTTC. Residues: CASSLALAGAMQETQYF. The whole variable domain, remainder taken from reference TRBV7-6 and TRBJ2-5, is GAGVSQSPRYKVTKRGQDVALRCDPISGHVSLYWYRQALGQGPEFLTYFNYEAQQDKSGLPNDRFSAERPEGSISTLTIQRTEQRDSAMYRCASSLALAGAMQETQYFGPGTRLLVL.

The chain has TRBV2 and TRBJ1-1; D uncertain. V lost 7 bases, J lost 0 bases, and 9 bases lay in between. Germline values: CDR1 SNHLY, CDR2 FYNNEI. This CDR3 spans 13 amino acids. DNA for the CDR3: TGTGCCAGCAAGTACAACATGAACACTGAAGCTTTCTTT. Translating gives CASKYNMNTEAFF.

The chain recombines TRBV18 with TRBJ2-7; tentative D call: TRBD1 (6 bases). V lost 4 bases to trimming and J lost 1 base, with 8 bases between them. CDR1 and CDR2 from the germline V gene are KGHSH and LQKENI. This CDR3 is 13 amino acids long. CDR3 amino acids: CASSQQGSYEQYF. CDR3 DNA sequence: TGTGCCAGCTCACAACAGGGTTCCTACGAGCAGTACTTC.

The CDR3 spells CASSPPWDSGYTF. CDR3 DNA: TGTGCCAGCTCACCACCGTGGGACAGTGGCTACACCTTC. The V call is TRBV18, the J call TRBJ1-2; 7 nucleotides agree with TRBD1. Germline CDR1 reads KGHSH; CDR2 reads LQKENI. The ends lost 0 bases at V and 7 bases at J; junction bases unmatched: 2. The CDR3 spans 13 residues.

This clone was seen a handful of times. The gene calls are TRBV9 and TRBJ1-1, with 7 bases identical to TRBD1. CDR1 is SGDLS and CDR2 is YYNGEE in the germline V gene. Trimming cost V 3 bases and J 1 base; bases outside gene matches: 9. The CDR3 is made up of 16 amino acids. CDR3 in DNA: TGTGCCAGCAGCGACGCACGGACAGGTTCGAACACTGAAGCTTTCTTT. Amino acids: CASSDARTGSNTEAFF.